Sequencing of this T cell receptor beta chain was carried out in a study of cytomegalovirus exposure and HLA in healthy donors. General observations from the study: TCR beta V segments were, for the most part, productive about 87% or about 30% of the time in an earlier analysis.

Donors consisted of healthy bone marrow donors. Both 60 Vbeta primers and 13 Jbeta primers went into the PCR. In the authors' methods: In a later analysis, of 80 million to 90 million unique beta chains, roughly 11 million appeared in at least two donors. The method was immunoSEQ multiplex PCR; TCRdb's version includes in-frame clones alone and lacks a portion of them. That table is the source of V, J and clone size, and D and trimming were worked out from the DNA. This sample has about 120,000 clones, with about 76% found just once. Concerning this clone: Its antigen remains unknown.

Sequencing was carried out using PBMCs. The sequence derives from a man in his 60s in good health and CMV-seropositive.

Here the CDR3 DNA reads TGTGCCAGCAGTTCTCTCCGGGCGGGGCGATGGAATGAGCAGTTCTTC. It translates to CASSSLRAGRWNEQFF. The chain links TRBV6-5 to TRBJ2-7, with a possible D match to TRBD2 (6 bases). The closer fit of TRBJ2-1 to the DNA end suggests the J call may be wrong. CDR1 is MNHEY, CDR2 SVGAGI, per germline. The CDR3 contains 16 residues.